The entry below gives a single TCR beta chain sequence along with its context. The data were taken from a study of blood T cell repertoires in COVID-19. About the research overall: PBMCs, B-cell-depleted T cells, or T cells were the source of the cDNA or gDNA that made up the material.

TCRdb's copy holds only in-frame clones and misses some; the assay was immunoSEQ multiplex PCR. The data contain about 26,000 clones, roughly 84% of them seen just once; the ten biggest clones take up 13%. CDR3 size: 14 residues. Per germline, CDR1 SGHAT and CDR2 FQNNGV. Trimming removed 3 bases from V and 2 bases from J; junction bases left unmatched: 3. The specimen sequenced was peripheral blood. V is TRBV11-2 and J is TRBJ1-1, with 7 bases that match TRBD1. The TCR sequence derives from a human donor in a cohort sampled during active COVID-19. The donor label of this sample is uncertain. DNA for the CDR3: TGTGCCAGCAGCTTCACAGGGGACAACACTGAAGCTTTCTTT. It codes for CASSFTGDNTEAFF.